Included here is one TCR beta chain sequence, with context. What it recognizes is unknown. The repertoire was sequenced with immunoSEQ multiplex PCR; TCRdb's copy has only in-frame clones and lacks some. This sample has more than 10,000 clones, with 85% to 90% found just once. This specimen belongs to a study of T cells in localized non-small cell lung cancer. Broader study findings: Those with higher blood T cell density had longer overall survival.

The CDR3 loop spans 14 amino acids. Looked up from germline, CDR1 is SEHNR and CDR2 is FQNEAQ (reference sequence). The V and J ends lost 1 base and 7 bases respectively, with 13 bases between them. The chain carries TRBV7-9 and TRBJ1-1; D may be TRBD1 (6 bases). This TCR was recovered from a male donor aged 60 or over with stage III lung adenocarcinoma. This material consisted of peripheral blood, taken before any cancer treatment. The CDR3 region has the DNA TGTGCCAGCAGCTTAGGGCAGGGGCGAAATGAAGCTTTCTTT. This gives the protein CASSLGQGRNEAFF.